This TCR beta chain was captured by sequencing in a study of vaccination effects on CD4 cells after COVID-19. Study-wide results and limits: In the late period after vaccination, infection- and vaccine-induced clones contracted markedly. Cross-reactivity toward common cold coronaviruses was confined to only 1 of 255 vaccine-induced clones in healthy vaccinees.

The CDR3 contains 16 residues. Between the trimmed V and J ends, which lost 4 bases and 2 bases, there was a span of 17 bases. CDR1 SGHRS and CDR2 YFSETQ come from the germline V gene. This clone has a handful of counts. Its antigen is unidentified. Using viral peptide pools, the ViraFEST assay grew out antigen-specific CD4+ T cells prior to sequencing. An approximately ten-day culture period preceded the isolation of CD4+ T cells. Testing of the vaccine recipients showed negative nucleocapsid antibodies and no prior SARS-CoV-2 infection. Fresh IL-2-containing medium replaced half the medium on days 3 and 7. Profiling relied on immunoSEQ multiplex PCR, and the TCRdb table lists in-frame clones only, not all of them. The sample lists over 25,000 clones; more than 65% were seen once.

The clonotype comes from a human donor who received a COVID-19 vaccine. The sequencing used CD4+ T cells from PBMCs cultured with HCoV-NL63 spike peptides, collected before COVID-19 vaccination. This chain joins TRBV5-1 and TRBJ2-3; D may be TRBD1 (6 bases). CDR3 amino acids: CASSKGHELDTDTQYF. The CDR3 DNA reads as TGCGCCAGCAGCAAGGGACATGAGCTAGACACAGATACGCAGTATTTT.